This TCR beta chain came from a study of CD8+ T cells in alopecia areata. Reverse transcribed after extraction, RNA yielded cDNA as the sequencing template. TCRdb's table, derived via immunoSEQ multiplex PCR, lists solely in-frame clones and lacks some. The data hold 120,000 to 150,000 clones, with around 62% observed a single time. About this clone itself: Its matching antigen is unknown.

The study, taken as a whole, reports: Lesional scalp, especially alopecia totalis/universalis, showed higher clonality than normal scalp. Scalp sequencing also captures normal skin's resident alphabeta T cells.

Germline lookup yields CDR1 SGHAT and CDR2 FQNNGV. The CDR3 totals 13 residues. The V and J ends lost 1 base and 2 bases respectively, with 6 bases between them. Both CD4+ and CD8+ T cells were separated by sorting PBMCs. The sequenced sample was CD8+ T cells sorted from blood. The clonotype originates from a human donor in good health. The chain combines TRBV11-2 with TRBJ2-7; D is undetermined. The CDR3 DNA follows: TGTGCCAGCAGCTTAGGTCCAGCCTACGAGCAGTACTTC. This translates into CASSLGPAYEQYF.